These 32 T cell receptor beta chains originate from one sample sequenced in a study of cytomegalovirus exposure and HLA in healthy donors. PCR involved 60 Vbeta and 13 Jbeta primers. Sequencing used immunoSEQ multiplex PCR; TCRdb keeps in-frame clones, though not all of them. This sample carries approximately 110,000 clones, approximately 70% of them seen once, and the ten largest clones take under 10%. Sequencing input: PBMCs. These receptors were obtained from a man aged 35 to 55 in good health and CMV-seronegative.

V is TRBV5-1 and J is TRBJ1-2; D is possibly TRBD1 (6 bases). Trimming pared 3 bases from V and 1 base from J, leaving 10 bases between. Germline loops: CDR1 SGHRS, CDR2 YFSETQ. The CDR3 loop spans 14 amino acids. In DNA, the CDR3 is TGCGCCAGCAGCTCGGGACAAATTAACTATGGCTACACCTTC. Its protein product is CASSSGQINYGYTF.

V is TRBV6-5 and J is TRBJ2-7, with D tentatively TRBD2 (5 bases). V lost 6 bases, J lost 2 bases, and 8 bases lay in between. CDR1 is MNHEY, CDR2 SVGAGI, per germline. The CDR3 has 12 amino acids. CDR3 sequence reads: CASRTGAYEQYF. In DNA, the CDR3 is TGTGCCAGCAGAACCGGGGCCTACGAGCAGTACTTC.

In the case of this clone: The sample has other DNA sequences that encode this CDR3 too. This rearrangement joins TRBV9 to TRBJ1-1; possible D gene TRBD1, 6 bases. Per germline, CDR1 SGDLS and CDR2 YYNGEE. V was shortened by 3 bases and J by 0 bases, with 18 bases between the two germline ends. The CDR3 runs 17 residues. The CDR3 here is CASSADGGGLMNTEAFF. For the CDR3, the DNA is TGTGCCAGCAGCGCCGATGGGGGGGGGCTTATGAACACTGAAGCTTTCTTT.

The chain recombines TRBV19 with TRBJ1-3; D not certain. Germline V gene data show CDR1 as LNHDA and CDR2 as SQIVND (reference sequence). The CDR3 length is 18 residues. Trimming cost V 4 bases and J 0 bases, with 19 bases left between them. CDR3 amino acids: CASSTPGRGTLSGNTIYF. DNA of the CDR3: TGTGCCAGTAGTACCCCTGGCAGAGGAACTCTCTCTGGAAACACCATATATTTT.

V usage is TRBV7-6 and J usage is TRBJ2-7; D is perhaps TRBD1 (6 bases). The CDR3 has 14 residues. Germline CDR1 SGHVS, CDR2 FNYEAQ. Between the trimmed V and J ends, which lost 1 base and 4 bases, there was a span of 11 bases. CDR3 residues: CASSLVHREYEQYF. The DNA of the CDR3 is TGTGCCAGCAGCTTAGTTCACAGGGAATACGAGCAGTACTTC.

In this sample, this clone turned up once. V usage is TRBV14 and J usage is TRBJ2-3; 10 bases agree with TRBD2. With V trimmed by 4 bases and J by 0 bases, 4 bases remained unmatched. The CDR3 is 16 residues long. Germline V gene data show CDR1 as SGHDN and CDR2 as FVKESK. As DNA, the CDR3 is TGTGCCAGCAGCCCCTATAGCGGGGGGAGCACAGATACGCAGTATTTT. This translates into CASSPYSGGSTDTQYF. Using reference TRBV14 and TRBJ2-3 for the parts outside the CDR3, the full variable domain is EAGVTQFPSHSVIEKGQTVTLRCDPISGHDNLYWYRRVMGKEIKFLLHFVKESKQDESGMPNNRFLAERTGGTYSTLKVQPAELEDSGVYFCASSPYSGGSTDTQYFGPGTRLTVL.

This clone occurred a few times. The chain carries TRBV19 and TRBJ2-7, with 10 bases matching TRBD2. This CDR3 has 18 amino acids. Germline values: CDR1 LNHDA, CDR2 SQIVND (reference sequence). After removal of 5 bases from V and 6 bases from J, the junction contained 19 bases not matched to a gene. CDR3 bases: TGTGCCAGTAGTGCAAGAGTATTCCTAGCGGGGGAAGAGGCCGAGCAGTACTTC. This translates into CASSARVFLAGEEAEQYF.

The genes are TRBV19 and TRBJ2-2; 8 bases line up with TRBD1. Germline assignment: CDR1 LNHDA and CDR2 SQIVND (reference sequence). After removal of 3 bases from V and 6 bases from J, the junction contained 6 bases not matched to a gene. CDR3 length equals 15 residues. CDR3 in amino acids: CASSIGQGTAGELFF. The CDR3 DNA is TGTGCCAGTAGTATCGGACAGGGTACGGCCGGGGAGCTGTTTTTT.

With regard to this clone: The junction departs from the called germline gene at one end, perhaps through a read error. CDR3 in amino acids: CTTSRDRGSGNTIYF. CDR3 nucleotides: TGTACCACCAGCAGAGATAGGGGTTCTGGAAACACCATATATTTT. The V call is TRBV15, the J call TRBJ1-3; a weak D match, TRBD1 (5 bases). This CDR3 has 15 amino acids. Germline-derived CDR1 and CDR2 are LNHNV and YYDKDF (reference sequence).

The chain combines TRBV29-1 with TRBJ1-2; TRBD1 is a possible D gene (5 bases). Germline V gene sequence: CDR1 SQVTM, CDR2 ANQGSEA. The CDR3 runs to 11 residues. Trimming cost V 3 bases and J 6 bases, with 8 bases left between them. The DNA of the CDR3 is TGCAGCGTTGACAGGGCGAATGGCTACACCTTC. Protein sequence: CSVDRANGYTF.

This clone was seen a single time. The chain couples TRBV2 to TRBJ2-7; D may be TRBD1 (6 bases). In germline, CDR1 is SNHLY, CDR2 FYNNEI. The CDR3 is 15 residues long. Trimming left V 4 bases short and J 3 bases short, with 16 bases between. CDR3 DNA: TGTGCCAGCAGTGCCTCCGGGACACGATACTACGAGCAGTACTTC. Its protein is CASSASGTRYYEQYF.

CDR3 sequence reads: CASSLAGLAGGPAGELFF. The CDR3 nucleotides are TGCGCCAGCAGCTTGGCGGGACTAGCGGGGGGGCCCGCCGGGGAGCTGTTTTTT. V and J are TRBV5-1 and TRBJ2-2; the match to TRBD2 covers 16 bases. V shed 0 bases and J 6 bases; nucleotides not matched to a gene: 5. The germline V gene encodes CDR1 SGHRS and CDR2 YFSETQ. The CDR3 runs to 18 residues.

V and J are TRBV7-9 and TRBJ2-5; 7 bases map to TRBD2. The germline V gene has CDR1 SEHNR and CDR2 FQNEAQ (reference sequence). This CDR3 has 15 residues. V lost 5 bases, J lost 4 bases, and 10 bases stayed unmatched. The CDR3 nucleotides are TGTGCCAGCAGCGGCGGCGGACTAGGTCTAGAGACCCAGTACTTC. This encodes CASSGGGLGLETQYF.

The CDR3 DNA sequence: TGTGCCAGCAGCAAAGACCCCATCCCGGCAGGGGGAACCTACGAGCAGTACTTC. Its translation is CASSKDPIPAGGTYEQYF. V is TRBV21-1 and J is TRBJ2-7; no DNA check was done on the table's D call, TRBD1. TRBV21-1 is a pseudogene locus. The CDR3 is 18 amino acids.

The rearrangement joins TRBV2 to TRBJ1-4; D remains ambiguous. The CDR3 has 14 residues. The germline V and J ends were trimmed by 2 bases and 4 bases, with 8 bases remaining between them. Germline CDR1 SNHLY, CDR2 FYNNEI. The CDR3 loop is CASSENSYNEKLFF. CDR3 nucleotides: TGTGCCAGCAGTGAAAACAGCTATAATGAAAAACTGTTTTTT.

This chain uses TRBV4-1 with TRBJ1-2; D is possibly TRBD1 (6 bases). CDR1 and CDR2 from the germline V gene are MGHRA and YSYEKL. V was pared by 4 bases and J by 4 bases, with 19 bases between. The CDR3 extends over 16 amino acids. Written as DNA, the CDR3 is TGCGCCAGCAGCCTCGACAGGAAACAGTGGGGCTATGGCTACACCTTC. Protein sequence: CASSLDRKQWGYGYTF.

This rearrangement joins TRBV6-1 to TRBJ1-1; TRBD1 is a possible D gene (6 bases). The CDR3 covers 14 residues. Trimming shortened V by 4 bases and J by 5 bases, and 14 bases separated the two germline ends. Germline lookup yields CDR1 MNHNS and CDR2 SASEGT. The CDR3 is CASSVEQQGTEAFF. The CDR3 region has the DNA TGTGCCAGCAGTGTAGAACAACAGGGAACTGAAGCTTTCTTT.

The CDR3 nucleotides read TGTGCCATCAGTGAGTCGTCAGCCAGGGTGGCTGGCGAGCAGTACTTC. Encoded protein: CAISESSARVAGEQYF. This chain uses TRBV10-3 with TRBJ2-7, with D possibly matching TRBD1 (5 bases). In germline, CDR1 is ENHRY, CDR2 SYGVKD. V lost 0 bases and J lost 6, with 18 bases in between. The CDR3 loop spans 16 amino acids.

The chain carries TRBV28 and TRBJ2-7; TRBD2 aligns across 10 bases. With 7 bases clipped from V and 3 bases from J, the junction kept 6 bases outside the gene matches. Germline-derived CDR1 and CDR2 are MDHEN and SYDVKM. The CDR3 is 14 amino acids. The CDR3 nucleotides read TGTGCCAGCACATCCAGCGGGGGGGACTACGAGCAGTACTTC. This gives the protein CASTSSGGDYEQYF.

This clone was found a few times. The CDR3 DNA sequence: TGTGCCAGCAGCTCCGTTTATGGCTACACCTTC. Residues: CASSSVYGYTF. V gene TRBV5-6 combines with J gene TRBJ1-2; no reliable D call. The CDR3 runs to 11 residues. From germline, CDR1 is SGHDT and CDR2 YYEEEE. Trimming shortened V by 3 bases and J by 5 bases, and 5 bases separated the two germline ends.

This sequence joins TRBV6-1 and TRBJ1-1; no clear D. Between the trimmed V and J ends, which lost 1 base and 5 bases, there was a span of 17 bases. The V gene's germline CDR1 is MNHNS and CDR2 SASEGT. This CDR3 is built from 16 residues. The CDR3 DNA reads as TGTGCCAGCAGTGAAGAGTTCCTGGGCCAAAGGACTGAAGCTTTCTTT. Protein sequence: CASSEEFLGQRTEAFF.

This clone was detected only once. This chain's CDR3 is CASSWGGVSGANVLTF. Written as DNA, the CDR3 is TGTGCCAGCAGCTGGGGGGGGGTCTCTGGGGCCAACGTCCTGACTTTC. The rearrangement links TRBV11-2 to TRBJ2-6; 7 bases line up with TRBD2. V lost 4 bases to trimming and J lost 0 bases; unmatched junction nucleotides: 3. The germline V gene has CDR1 SGHAT and CDR2 FQNNGV. The CDR3 consists of 16 residues.

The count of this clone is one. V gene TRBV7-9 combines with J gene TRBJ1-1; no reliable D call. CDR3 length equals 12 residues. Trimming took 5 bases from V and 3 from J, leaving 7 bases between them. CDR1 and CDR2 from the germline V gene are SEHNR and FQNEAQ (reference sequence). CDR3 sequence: CASSRTDTEAFF. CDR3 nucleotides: TGTGCCAGCAGCCGAACTGACACTGAAGCTTTCTTT.

CDR3 nucleotides: TGCGCCAGCAGCCAAGTTTTGAGGGCACAGGGGGGCACTGAAGCTTTCTTT. It codes for CASSQVLRAQGGTEAFF. The chain uses TRBV4-3 and TRBJ1-1; TRBD1 aligns across 8 bases. The germline V gene has CDR1 LGHNA and CDR2 YSLEER. This CDR3 is built from 17 residues. The J segment lost 4 bases and the V segment lost 1 base, leaving 11 bases of the junction unmatched.

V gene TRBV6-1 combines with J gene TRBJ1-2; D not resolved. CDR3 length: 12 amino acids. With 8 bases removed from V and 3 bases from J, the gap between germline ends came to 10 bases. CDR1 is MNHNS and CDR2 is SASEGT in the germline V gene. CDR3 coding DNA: TGTGCCAGCGTAAGAGGGCACTATGGCTACACCTTC. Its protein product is CASVRGHYGYTF.

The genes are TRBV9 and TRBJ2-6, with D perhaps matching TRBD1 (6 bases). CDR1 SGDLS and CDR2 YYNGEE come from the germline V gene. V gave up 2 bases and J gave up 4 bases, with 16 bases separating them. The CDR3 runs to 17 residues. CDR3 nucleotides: TGTGCCAGCAGCGTGGCAGGGGCCCTCTCGGGGGCCAACGTCCTGACTTTC. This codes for CASSVAGALSGANVLTF.

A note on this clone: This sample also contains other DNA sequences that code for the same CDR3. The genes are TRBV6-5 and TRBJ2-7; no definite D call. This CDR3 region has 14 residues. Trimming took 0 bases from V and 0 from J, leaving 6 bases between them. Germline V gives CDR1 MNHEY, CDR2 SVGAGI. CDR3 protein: CASSYSAGSYEQYF. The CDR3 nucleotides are TGTGCCAGCAGTTACTCGGCAGGCTCCTACGAGCAGTACTTC.

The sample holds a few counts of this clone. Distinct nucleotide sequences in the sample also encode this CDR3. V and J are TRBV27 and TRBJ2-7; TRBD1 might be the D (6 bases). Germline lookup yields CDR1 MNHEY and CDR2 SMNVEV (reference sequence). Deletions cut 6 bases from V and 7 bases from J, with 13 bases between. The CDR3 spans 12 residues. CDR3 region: CASSPTGREQYF. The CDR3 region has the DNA TGTGCCAGCAGCCCAACAGGGCGTGAGCAGTACTTC.

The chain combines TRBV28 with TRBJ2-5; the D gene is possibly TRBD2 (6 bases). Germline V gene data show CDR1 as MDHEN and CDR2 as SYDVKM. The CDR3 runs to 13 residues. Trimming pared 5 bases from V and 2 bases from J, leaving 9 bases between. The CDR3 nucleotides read TGTGCCAGCAGTCGGGACTTTCAAGAGACCCAGTACTTC. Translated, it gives CASSRDFQETQYF. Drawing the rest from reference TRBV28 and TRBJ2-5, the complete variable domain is DVKVTQSSRYLVKRTGEKVFLECVQDMDHENMFWYRQDPGLGLRLIYFSYDVKMKEKGDIPEGYSVSREKKERFSLILESASTNQTSMYLCASSRDFQETQYFGPGTRLLVL.

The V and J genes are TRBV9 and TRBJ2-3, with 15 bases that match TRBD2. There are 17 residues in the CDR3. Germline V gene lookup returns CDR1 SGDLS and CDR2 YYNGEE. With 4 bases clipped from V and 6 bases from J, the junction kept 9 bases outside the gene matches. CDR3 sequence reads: CASSTRGTSGGTDTQYF. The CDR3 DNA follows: TGTGCCAGCAGCACTCGAGGGACTAGCGGGGGGACGGATACGCAGTATTTT. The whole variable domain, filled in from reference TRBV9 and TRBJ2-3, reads DSGVTQTPKHLITATGQRVTLRCSPRSGDLSVYWYQQSLDQGLQFLIQYYNGEERAKGNILERFSAQQFPDLHSELNLSSLELGDSALYFCASSTRGTSGGTDTQYFGPGTRLTVL.

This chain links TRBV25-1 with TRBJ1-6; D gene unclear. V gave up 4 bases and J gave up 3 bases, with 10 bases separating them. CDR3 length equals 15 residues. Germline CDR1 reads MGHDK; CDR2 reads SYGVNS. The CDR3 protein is CASSAGRGYNSPLHF. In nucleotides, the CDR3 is TGTGCCAGCAGTGCGGGGAGAGGCTATAATTCACCCCTCCACTTT. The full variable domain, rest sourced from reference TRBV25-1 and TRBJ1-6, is EADIYQTPRYLVIGTGKKITLECSQTMGHDKMYWYQQDPGMELHLIHYSYGVNSTEKGDLSSESTVSRIRTEHFPLTLESARPSHTSQYLCASSAGRGYNSPLHFGNGTRLTVT.

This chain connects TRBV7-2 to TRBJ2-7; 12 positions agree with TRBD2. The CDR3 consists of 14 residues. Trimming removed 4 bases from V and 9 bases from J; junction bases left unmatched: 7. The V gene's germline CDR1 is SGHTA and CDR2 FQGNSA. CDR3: CASSSTSGGPGQYF. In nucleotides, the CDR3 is TGTGCCAGCAGCTCGACTAGCGGGGGCCCGGGGCAGTACTTC.